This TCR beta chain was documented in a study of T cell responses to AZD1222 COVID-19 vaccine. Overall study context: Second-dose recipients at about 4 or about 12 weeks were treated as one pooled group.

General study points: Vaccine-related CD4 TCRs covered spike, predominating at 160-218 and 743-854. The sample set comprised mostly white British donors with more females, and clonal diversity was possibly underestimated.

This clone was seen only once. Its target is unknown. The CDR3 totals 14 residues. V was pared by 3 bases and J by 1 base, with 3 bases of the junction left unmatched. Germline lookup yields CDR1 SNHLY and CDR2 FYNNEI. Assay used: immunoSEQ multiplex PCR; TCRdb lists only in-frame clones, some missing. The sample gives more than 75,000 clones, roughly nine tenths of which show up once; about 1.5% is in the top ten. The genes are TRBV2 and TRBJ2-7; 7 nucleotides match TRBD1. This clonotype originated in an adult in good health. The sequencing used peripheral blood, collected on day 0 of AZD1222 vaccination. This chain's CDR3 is CASSEDRFSYEQYF. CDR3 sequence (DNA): TGTGCCAGCAGTGAGGACAGGTTTTCCTACGAGCAGTACTTC. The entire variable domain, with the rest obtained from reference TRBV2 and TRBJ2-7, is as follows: EPEVTQTPSHQVTQMGQEVILRCVPISNHLYFYWYRQILGQKVEFLVSFYNNEISEKSEIFDDQFSVERPDGSNFTLKIRSTKLEDSAMYFCASSEDRFSYEQYFGPGTRLTVT.